This T cell receptor beta chain originates from a study of CD8 T cells in ankylosing spondylitis. The CDR3 is 14 amino acids. V lost 0 bases to trimming and J lost 5 bases, with 10 bases between them. The germline CDR1 and CDR2 sequences are SGHDT and YYEEEE. This clonotype was detected many times. As yet, its antigen is unknown. Study conclusions and caveats: Fewer than ten highly homologous variants made up a TCR beta motif that seemed to typify ankylosing spondylitis blood.

Via MiXCR, TCRdb re-called the 5' RACE reads, giving one row per CDR3 protein. The table records roughly 250,000 distinct CDR3 sequences, around 9.2% of them present only once. The source material was blood, either unsorted or a sorted T cell fraction (not recorded which). This clonotype was sampled from a male donor with ankylosing spondylitis or in good health (not recorded which). This chain uses TRBV5-6 with TRBJ2-3, with D perhaps matching TRBD2 (6 bases). CDR3 sequence (DNA): TGTGCCAGCAGCTTGGCTTTGGAGGGAGATACGCAGTATTTT. Amino acid sequence: CASSLALEGDTQYF. Supplemented by reference TRBV5-6 and TRBJ2-3, the full variable domain reads DAGVTQSPTHLIKTRGQQVTLRCSPKSGHDTVSWYQQALGQGPQFIFQYYEEEERQRGNFPDRFSGHQFPNYSSELNVNALLLGDSALYLCASSLALEGDTQYFGPGTRLTVL.